The clone carrying this T cell receptor beta chain was counted many times. Its antigen is not known. Sample time point: pre-sensitization, week 0. Treatment given: therapeutic diphenylcyclopropenone sensitization with weekly scalp DPC. These data originate in a study of human T cells and chemical hapten exposure. Study at large: Patients received weekly diphenylcyclopropenone doses to the scalp throughout the approximately 24-week study. Patch tests applied 0.01% DPC to the upper back, read at 6 days. Study outcomes and limitations: After DPC sensitization, TCRs above 1 in 1000 frequency showed no change. Large CDR3 similarity clusters arose significantly more often from expanded TCRs than from controls.

TCRdb analysed the RACE reads with MiXCR anew, one entry per CDR3 protein. In the table there are 240,000 or so distinct CDR3 sequences, 7.5% to 10% of which are singletons. The sample was whole blood, taken in connection with sensitization to the hapten diphenylcyclopropenone (DPC). The TCR originated in a woman between 40 and 55 years old with alopecia areata. Some clones in this sample may be carry-over from other donors' samples.

The CDR3 sequence is CASSPLAGEGEQYF. The CDR3 DNA is TGTGCCAGCAGCCCTTTAGCGGGAGAAGGCGAGCAGTACTTC. The chain links TRBV3-1 to TRBJ2-7; 9 positions agree with TRBD2. Germline V gene sequence: CDR1 LGHDT, CDR2 YNNKEL (reference sequence). CDR3 size: 14 residues. Trimming removed 4 bases from V and 6 bases from J; junction bases left unmatched: 7.